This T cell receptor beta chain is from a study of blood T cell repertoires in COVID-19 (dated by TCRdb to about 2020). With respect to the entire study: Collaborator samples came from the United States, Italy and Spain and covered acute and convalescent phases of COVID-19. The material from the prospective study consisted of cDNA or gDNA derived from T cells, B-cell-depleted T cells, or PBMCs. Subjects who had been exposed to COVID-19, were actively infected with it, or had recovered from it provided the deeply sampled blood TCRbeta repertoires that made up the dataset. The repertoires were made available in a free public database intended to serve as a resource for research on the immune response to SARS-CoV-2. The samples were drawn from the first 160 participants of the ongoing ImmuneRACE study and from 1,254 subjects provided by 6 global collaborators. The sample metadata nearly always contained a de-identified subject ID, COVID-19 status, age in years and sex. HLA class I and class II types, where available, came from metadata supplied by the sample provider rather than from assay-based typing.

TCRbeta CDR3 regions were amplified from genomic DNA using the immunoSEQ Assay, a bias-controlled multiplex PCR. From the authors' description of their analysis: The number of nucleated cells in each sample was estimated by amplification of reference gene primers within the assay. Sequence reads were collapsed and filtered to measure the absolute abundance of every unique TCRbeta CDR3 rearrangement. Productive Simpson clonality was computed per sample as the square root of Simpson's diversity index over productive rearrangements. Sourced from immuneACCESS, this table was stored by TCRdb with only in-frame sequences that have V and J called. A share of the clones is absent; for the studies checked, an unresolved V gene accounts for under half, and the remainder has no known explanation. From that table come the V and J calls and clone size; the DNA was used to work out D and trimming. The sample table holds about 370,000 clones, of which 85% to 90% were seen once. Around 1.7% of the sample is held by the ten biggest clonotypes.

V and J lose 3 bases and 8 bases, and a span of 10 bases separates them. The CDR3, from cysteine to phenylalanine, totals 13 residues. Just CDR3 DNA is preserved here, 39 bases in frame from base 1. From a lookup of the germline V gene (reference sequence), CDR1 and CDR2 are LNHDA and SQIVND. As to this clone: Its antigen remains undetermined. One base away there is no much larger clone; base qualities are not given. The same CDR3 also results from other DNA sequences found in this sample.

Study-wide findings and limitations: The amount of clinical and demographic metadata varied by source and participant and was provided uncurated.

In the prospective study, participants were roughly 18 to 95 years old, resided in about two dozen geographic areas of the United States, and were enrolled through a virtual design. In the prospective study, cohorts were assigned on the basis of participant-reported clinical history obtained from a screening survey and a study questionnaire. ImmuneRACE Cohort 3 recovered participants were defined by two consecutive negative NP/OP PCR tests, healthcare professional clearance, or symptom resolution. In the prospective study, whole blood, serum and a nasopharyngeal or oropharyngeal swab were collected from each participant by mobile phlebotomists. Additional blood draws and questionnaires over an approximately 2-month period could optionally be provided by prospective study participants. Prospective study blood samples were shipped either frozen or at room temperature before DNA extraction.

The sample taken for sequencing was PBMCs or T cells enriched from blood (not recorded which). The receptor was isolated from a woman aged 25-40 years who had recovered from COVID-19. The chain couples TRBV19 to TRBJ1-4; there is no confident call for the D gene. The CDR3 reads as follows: CASSIGGREKLFF. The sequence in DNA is TGTGCCAGTAGTATTGGAGGGAGGGAAAAACTGTTTTTT.